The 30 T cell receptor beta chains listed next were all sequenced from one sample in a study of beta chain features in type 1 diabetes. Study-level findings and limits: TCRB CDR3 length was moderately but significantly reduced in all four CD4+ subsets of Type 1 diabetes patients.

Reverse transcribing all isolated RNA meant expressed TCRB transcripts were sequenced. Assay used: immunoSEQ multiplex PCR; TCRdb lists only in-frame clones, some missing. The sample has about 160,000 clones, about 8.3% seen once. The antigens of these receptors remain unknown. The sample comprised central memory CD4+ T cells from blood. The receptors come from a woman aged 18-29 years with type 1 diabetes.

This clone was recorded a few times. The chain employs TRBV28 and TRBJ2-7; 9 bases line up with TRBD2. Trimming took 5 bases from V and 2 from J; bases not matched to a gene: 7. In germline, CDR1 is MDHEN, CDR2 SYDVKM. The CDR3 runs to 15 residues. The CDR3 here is CASSPSSGKAYEQYF. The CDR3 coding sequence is TGTGCCAGCAGTCCCTCTAGCGGGAAAGCCTACGAGCAGTACTTC. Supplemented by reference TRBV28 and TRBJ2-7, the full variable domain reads DVKVTQSSRYLVKRTGEKVFLECVQDMDHENMFWYRQDPGLGLRLIYFSYDVKMKEKGDIPEGYSVSREKKERFSLILESASTNQTSMYLCASSPSSGKAYEQYFGPGTRLTVT.

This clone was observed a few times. CDR3 protein: CSVAQYGYEQYF. The DNA for the CDR3 is TGCAGCGTTGCCCAGTATGGCTACGAGCAGTACTTC. The V gene is TRBV29-1, the J gene TRBJ2-7; D gene uncertain. The CDR3 contains 12 residues. V was clipped by 4 bases and J by 3 bases, with 10 bases between them. The V gene's germline CDR1 is SQVTM and CDR2 ANQGSEA.

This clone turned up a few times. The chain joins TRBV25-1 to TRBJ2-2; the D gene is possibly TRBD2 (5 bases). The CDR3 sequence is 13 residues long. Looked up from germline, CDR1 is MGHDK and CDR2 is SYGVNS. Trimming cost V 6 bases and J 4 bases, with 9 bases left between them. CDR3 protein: CASRVRATGELFF. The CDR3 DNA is TGTGCCAGCAGGGTGAGGGCCACCGGGGAGCTGTTTTTT.

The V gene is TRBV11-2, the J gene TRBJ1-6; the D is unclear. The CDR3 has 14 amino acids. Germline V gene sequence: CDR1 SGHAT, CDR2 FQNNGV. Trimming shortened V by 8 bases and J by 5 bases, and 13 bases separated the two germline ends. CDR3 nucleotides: TGTGCCAGCTCCTTAGAACAGAATAATTCACCCCTCCACTTT. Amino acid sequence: CASSLEQNNSPLHF.

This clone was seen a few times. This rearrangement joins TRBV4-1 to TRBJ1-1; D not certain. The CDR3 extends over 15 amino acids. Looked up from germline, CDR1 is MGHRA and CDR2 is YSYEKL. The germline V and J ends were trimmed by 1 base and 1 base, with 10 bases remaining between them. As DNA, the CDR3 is TGCGCCAGCAGCCAAGTGGGCACAGCGAACACTGAAGCTTTCTTT. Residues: CASSQVGTANTEAFF.

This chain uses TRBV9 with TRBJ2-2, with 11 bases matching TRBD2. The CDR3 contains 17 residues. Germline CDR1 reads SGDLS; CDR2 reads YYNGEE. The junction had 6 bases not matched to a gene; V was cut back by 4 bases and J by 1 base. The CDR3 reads CASSPETSGMNTGELFF. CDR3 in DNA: TGTGCCAGCAGCCCCGAGACTAGCGGGATGAACACCGGGGAGCTGTTTTTT.

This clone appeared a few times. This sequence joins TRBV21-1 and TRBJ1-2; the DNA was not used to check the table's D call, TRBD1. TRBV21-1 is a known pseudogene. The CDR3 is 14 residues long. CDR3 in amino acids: CARSPRGRSYGYTF. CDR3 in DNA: TGTGCCAGGTCACCCAGGGGAAGAAGCTATGGCTACACCTTC.

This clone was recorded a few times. The CDR3 region is CASRQLLAGATDTQYF. CDR3 nucleotides: TGCGCCAGCAGACAACTCCTAGCGGGAGCCACAGATACGCAGTATTTT. The chain recombines TRBV5-1 with TRBJ2-3, with 10 bases that match TRBD2. Germline values: CDR1 SGHRS, CDR2 YFSETQ. The junction had 8 bases not matched to a gene; V was cut back by 5 bases and J by 2 bases. This CDR3 has 16 residues.

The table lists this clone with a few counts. The DNA of the CDR3 is TGTGCCAGCAGCGCACCAGGGACAGGGGGCCGAGAGACCCAGTACTTC. This encodes CASSAPGTGGRETQYF. J is TRBJ2-5 and V is TRBV9; 12 nucleotides match TRBD1. After removal of 3 bases from V and 4 bases from J, the junction contained 7 bases not matched to a gene. The CDR3 is 16 amino acids. CDR1 and CDR2 (germline): SGDLS, YYNGEE.

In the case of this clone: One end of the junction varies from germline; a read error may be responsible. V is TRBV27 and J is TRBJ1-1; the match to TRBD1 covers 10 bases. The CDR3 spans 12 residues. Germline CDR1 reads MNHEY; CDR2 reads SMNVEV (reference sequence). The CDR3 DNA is TGTGCCAGCAGTTTATCCGGGACAGGGGAAACGTTT. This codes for CASSLSGTGETF.

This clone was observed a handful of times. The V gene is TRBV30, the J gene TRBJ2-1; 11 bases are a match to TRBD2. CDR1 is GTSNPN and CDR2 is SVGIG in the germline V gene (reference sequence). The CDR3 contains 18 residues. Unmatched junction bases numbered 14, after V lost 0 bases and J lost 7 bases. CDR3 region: CAWSVRELAGVFRNEQFF. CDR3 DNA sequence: TGTGCCTGGAGTGTAAGGGAACTAGCGGGAGTCTTTAGGAATGAGCAGTTCTTC.

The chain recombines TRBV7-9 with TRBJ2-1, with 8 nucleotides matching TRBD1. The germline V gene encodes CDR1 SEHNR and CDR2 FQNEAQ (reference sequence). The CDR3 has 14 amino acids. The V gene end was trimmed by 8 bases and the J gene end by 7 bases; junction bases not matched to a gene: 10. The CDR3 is CASLGYQGANEQFF. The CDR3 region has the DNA TGTGCCAGCTTAGGTTATCAGGGGGCAAATGAGCAGTTCTTC.

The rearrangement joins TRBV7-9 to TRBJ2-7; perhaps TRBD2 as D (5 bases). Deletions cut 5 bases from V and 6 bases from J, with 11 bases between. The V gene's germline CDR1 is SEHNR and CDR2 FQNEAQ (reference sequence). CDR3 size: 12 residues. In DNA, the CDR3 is TGTGCCAGCAGCCGAGGGTCCACCGAGCAGTACTTC. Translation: CASSRGSTEQYF. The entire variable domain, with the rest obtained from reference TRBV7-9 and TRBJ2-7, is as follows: DTGVSQNPRHKITKRGQNVTFRCDPISEHNRLYWYRQTLGQGPEFLTYFQNEAQLEKSRLLSDRFSAERPKGSFSTLEIQRTEQGDSAMYLCASSRGSTEQYFGPGTRLTVT.

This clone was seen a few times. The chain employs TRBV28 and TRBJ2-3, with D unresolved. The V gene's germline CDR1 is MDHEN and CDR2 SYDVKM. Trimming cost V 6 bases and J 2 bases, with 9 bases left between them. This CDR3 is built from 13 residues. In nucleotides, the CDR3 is TGTGCCAGCAGCTCCGCTAACACAGATACGCAGTATTTT. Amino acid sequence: CASSSANTDTQYF.

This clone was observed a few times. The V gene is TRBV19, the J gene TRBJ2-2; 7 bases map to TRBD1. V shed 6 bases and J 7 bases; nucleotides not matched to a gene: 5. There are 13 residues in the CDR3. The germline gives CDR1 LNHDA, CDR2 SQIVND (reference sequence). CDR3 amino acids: CASRKDRNGELFF. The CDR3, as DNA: TGTGCCAGTAGAAAGGACAGGAACGGGGAGCTGTTTTTT.

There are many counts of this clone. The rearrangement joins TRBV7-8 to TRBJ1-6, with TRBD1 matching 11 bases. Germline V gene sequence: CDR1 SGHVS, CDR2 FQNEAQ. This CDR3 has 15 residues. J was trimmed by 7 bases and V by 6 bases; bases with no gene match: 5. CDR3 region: CASSWGTGGNSPLHF. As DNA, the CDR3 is TGTGCCAGCAGTTGGGGGACAGGGGGGAATTCACCCCTCCACTTT.

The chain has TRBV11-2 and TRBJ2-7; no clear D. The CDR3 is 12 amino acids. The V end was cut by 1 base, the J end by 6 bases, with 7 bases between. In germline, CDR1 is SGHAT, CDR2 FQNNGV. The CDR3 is CASSLASFEQYF. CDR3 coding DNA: TGTGCCAGCAGCTTAGCGAGCTTCGAGCAGTACTTC.

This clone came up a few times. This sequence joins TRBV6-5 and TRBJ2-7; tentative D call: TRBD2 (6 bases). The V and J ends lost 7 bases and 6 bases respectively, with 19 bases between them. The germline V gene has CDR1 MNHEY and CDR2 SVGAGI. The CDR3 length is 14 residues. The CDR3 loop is CASTPPGLTGEQYF. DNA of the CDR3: TGTGCCAGCACCCCACCGGGACTGACCGGCGAGCAGTACTTC.

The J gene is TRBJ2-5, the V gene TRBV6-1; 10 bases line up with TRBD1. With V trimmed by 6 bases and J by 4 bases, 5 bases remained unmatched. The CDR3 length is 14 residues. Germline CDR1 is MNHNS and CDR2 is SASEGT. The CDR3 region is CASRRQGAGETQYF. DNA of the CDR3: TGTGCCAGCAGGCGACAGGGGGCCGGAGAGACCCAGTACTTC.

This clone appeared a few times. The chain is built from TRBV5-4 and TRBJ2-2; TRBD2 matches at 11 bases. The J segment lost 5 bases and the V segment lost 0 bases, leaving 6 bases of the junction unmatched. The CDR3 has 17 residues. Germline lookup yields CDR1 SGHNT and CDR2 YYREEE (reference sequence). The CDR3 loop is CASSLGLGTSGTGELFF. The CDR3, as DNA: TGTGCCAGCAGCTTGGGGCTTGGGACTAGCGGAACCGGGGAGCTGTTTTTT.

The CDR3 region is CASSLSSATDTQYF. The CDR3 DNA follows: TGTGCCAGCAGCTTGTCCAGCGCCACAGATACGCAGTATTTT. The chain joins TRBV5-6 to TRBJ2-3, with D hard to call. V shed 1 base and J shed 2 bases, with 8 bases lying between them. Germline CDR1 reads SGHDT; CDR2 reads YYEEEE. The CDR3 runs 14 residues.

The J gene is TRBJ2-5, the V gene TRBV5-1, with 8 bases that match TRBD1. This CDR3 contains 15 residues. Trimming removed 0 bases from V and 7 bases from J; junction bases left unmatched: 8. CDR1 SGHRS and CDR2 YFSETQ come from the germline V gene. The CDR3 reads CASSLAEGQGGTQYF. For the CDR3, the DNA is TGCGCCAGCAGCTTGGCCGAAGGACAGGGTGGGACCCAGTACTTC. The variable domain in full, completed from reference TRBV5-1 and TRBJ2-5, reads KAGVTQTPRYLIKTRGQQVTLSCSPISGHRSVSWYQQTPGQGLQFLFEYFSETQRNKGNFPGRFSGRQFSNSRSEMNVSTLELGDSALYLCASSLAEGQGGTQYFGPGTRLLVL.

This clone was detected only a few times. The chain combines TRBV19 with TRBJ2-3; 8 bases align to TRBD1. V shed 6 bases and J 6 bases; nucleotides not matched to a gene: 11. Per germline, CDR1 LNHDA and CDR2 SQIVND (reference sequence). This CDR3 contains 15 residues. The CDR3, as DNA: TGTGCCAGTAGCGGAGGGACAGGCGGCGGGGATACGCAGTATTTT. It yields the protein CASSGGTGGGDTQYF.

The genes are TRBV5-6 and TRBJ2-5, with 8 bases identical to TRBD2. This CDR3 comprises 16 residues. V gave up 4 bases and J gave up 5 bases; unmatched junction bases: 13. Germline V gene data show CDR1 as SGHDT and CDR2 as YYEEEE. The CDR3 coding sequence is TGTGCCAGCAGCGGTGAACCGGGACTAGGGGGGGAGACCCAGTACTTC. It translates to CASSGEPGLGGETQYF.

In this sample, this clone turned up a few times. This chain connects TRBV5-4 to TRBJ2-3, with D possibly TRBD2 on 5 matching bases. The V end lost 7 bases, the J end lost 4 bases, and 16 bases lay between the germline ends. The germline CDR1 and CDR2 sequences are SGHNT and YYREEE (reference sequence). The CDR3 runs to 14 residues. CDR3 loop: CASQTRGGPDTQYF. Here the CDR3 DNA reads TGTGCCAGCCAGACTCGAGGAGGACCAGATACGCAGTATTTT.

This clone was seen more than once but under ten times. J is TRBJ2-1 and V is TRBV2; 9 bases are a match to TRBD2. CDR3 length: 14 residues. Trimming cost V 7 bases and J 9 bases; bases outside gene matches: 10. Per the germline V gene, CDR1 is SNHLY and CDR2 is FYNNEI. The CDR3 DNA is TGTGCCAGCACGTCGGCGGGGGGGCCTGCTGAGCAGTTCTTC. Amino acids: CASTSAGGPAEQFF.

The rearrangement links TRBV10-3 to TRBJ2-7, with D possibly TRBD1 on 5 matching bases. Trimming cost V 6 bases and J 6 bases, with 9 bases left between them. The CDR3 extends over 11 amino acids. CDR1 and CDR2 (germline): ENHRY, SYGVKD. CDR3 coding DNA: TGTGCCATCAGCTCAGGGCCCGAGCAGTACTTC. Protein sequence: CAISSGPEQYF.

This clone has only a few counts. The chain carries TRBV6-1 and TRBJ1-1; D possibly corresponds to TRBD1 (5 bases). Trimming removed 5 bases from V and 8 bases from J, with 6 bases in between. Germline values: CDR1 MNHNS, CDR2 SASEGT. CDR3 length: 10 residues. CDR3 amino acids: CASSRGEAFF. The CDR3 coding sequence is TGTGCCAGCAGTCGGGGGGAAGCTTTCTTT.

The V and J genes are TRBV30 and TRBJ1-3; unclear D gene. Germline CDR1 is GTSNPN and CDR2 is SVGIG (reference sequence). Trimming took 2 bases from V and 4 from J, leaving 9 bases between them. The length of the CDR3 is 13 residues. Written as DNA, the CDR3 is TGTGCCTGGAGTCGGTTTAGCGGAAACACCATATATTTT. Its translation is CAWSRFSGNTIYF.

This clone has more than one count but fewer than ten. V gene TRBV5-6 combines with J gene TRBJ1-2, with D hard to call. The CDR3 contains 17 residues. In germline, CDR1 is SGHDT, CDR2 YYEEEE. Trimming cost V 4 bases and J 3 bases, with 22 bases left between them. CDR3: CASSLMIFVGSDYGYTF. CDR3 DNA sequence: TGTGCCAGCAGCCTAATGATTTTTGTGGGCTCGGACTATGGCTACACCTTC.